This T cell receptor beta chain was captured in a study of post-analysis software for immune sequencing data. Unique molecular identifiers tagged the TCR beta cDNA libraries. TCRdb re-called the PCR reads with MiXCR, one entry per CDR3 protein. The sample records fewer than 850,000 distinct CDR3 sequences, about 45% being singletons. Points on this clonotype: Antigen unknown.

Germline V gene lookup returns CDR1 MNHEY and CDR2 SVGAGI. This CDR3 is built from 11 residues. The germline V and J ends were trimmed by 2 bases and 11 bases, with 9 bases remaining between them. Study conclusions and caveats: Controls showed significantly higher normalized Chao1 diversity than did multiple sclerosis patients. Patients carried 5 or 6 TRBV segments more frequently than controls did, and TRBV5-6, TRBV5-1 and TRBV20-1 were among them.

The origin of this receptor is a girl aged 10 to 17 with multiple sclerosis. The chain combines TRBV6-5 with TRBJ1-1, with D hard to call. Sequences were obtained from blood. DNA of the CDR3: TGTGCCAGCAGTTACCTAGCGGAGGCTTTCTTT. This encodes CASSYLAEAFF.